The entry below gives a single TCR beta chain sequence along with its context. TCRdb's table, derived via immunoSEQ multiplex PCR, lists solely in-frame clones and lacks some. The data show tens of thousands of clones, about 83% seen once. The data stem from a study of Ad26.COV2.S vaccination and SARS-CoV-2 variants. The CDR3 length is 15 residues. The germline V and J ends were trimmed by 6 bases and 3 bases, with 17 bases remaining between them. CDR1 is KGHSH and CDR2 is LQKENI in the germline V gene. This TCR was recovered from a human donor who had recovered from COVID-19. The chain is built from TRBV18 and TRBJ1-1, with TRBD1 as a possible D gene (5 bases). This specimen was peripheral blood, taken after recovery from COVID-19. CDR3 residues: CASSVSQGGYTEAFF. In nucleotides, the CDR3 is TGTGCCAGCTCCGTGAGCCAGGGAGGGTACACTGAAGCTTTCTTT. Full variable domain (remainder filled in from reference TRBV18 and TRBJ1-1): NAGVMQNPRHLVRRRGQEARLRCSPMKGHSHVYWYRQLPEEGLKFMVYLQKENIIDESGMPKERFSAEFPKEGPSILRIQQVVRGDSAAYFCASSVSQGGYTEAFFGQGTRLTVV.